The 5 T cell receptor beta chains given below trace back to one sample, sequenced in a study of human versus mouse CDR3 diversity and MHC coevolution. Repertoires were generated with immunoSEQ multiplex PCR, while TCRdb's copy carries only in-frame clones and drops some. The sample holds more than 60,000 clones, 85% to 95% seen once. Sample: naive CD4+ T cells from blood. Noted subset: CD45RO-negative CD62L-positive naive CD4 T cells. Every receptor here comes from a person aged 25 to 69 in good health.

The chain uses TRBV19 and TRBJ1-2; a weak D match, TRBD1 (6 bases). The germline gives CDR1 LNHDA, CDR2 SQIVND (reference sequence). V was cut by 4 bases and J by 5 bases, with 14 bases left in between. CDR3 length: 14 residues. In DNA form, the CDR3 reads TGTGCCAGTAGTACTGCGGACAGAGGATATGGCTACACCTTC. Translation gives CASSTADRGYGYTF.

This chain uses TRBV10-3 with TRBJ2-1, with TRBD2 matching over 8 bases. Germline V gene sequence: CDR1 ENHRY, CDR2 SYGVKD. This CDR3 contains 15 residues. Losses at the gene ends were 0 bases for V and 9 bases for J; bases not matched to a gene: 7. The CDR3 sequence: CAISESGTRTGEQFF. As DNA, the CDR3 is TGTGCCATCAGTGAGTCAGGGACTAGGACCGGTGAGCAGTTCTTC.

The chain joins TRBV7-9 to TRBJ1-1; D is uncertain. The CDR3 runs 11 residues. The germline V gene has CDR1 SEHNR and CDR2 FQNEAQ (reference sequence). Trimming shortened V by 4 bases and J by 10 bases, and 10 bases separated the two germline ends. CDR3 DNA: TGTGCCAGCAGCTCAGCAGCGTCAGCTTTCTTT. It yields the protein CASSSAASAFF. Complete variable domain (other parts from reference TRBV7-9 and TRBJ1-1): DTGVSQNPRHKITKRGQNVTFRCDPISEHNRLYWYRQTLGQGPEFLTYFQNEAQLEKSRLLSDRFSAERPKGSFSTLEIQRTEQGDSAMYLCASSSAASAFFGQGTRLTVV.

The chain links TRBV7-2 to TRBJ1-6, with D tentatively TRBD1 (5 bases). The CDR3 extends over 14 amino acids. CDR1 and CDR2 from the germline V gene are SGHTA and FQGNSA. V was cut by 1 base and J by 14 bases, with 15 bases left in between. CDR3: CASSLGGQSVTLHF. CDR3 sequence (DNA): TGTGCCAGCAGCTTAGGGGGCCAGTCAGTCACCCTCCACTTT.

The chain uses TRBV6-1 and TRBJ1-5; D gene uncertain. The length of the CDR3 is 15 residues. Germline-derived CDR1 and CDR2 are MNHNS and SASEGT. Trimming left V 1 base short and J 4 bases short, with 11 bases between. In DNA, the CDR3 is TGTGCCAGCAGTGAAGTGAGCGCGGTGAATCAGCCCCAGCATTTT. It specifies CASSEVSAVNQPQHF.